The entry that follows covers one T cell receptor beta chain sequence. Its antigen is not yet known. Per-nucleotide qualities are absent, and no much larger clonotype sits a single base away. The data are from a study of shared clonotypes between healthy human individuals (TCRdb year 2020). Background on the whole study: A couple of women and three men aged 18 to 49 years were included in the cohort. Blood TCR repertoires of four to six healthy adults were deeply sequenced to estimate repertoire size and the extent of clonotype sharing between individuals. To increase sequencing depth and limit assay-specific biases, different laboratories used diverse techniques to prepare libraries and sequence TCR repertoires. Per donor, leukapheresis produced somewhere between about 0.9 and 9 billion PBMCs. What the authors observed across the whole study: Pairwise subsampling indicated that sequencing depth was expected to affect the degree of clonotype sharing among donors. Sampling was restricted to blood, and TCR repertoires in tissue are likely to differ from TCR repertoires in blood. The genetic and exposure-history diversity represented was limited by the small number of donors.

V is shortened by 3 bases, J by 1 base, and the region joining them spans 8 bases. CDR1 is given as MGHDK and CDR2 as SYGVNS, both from the germline V gene. Including the terminal cysteine and phenylalanine, the CDR3 comprises 14 residues. Only CDR3 DNA remains: 42 bases, in frame from the first base. Using the deep immunoSEQ assay, multiplex PCR amplified TCR CDR3 regions from genomic DNA. Extracted genomic DNA from each cell subset was distributed evenly across all wells of several immunoSEQ 96-well plates, and each plate was treated as a replicate. For unsorted PBMC, each replicate PCR was loaded with about 300 ng genomic DNA, equivalent to 25,000 to 35,000 T cell genomes. Ten immunoSEQ deep assay plates were used to sequence the unsorted PBMC genomic DNA. Purified libraries were quantified with a Qubit 3.0 fluorometer, sized on a Bioanalyzer 2100, and re-quantified with the KAPA Library Quantification kit. Each immunoSEQ 96-well plate was sequenced on its own single-read 150-cycle Illumina NextSeq 550 flow cell. The authors processed their data as follows. Because the immunoSEQ output included only junctional sequences and no quality scores, the filtering could not be the same as the filtering used for full-length reads. To assign V/J genes and CDR3, sequences were annotated against IMGT germline references using PyIR, a Python wrapper for IgBLAST v1.9. Any read was removed if the V/J assignment was weak (E-value above 1e-6), the CDR3 was missing, or the read contained stop codons, out-of-frame junctions, or ambiguous translated residues. V3J clonotypes were defined by identical inferred V gene, J gene, and CDR3 amino acid sequence. Percentage overlap between repertoires was computed as shared unique clonotypes divided by the size of the smaller repertoire. Three approaches were used to assess repertoire richness: RTK rarefaction, the Chao1 estimator, and Recon v2.1 estimates of unobserved clonotypes. Here the immuneACCESS table is served through TCRdb, limited to in-frame sequences with V and J called. Missing clones are a known gap in these copies; in checked studies unresolved V genes cover under half, and the rest lacks a known reason. That table is the source of V, J and clone size, and D and trimming were worked out from the DNA. This sample is represented by about half a million clones; roughly 77% of them were singletons. In total, the top ten clones hold roughly an eighth of the sample.

Donors were healthy HIV-negative adults with no recently reported acute infections or vaccinations. All donors were Caucasian adults living in Nashville, Tennessee, USA. For unsorted samples, 84 million or so PBMCs were counted, and genomic DNA was extracted using the QIAamp DNA Blood Mini kit. Blood was collected by leukapheresis, and PBMCs were isolated by Ficoll-Histopaque density gradient centrifugation and then cryopreserved in liquid nitrogen vapor phase. The chain is encoded by TRBV25-1 joined to TRBJ2-3, with TRBD2 tentatively as D gene (6 bases match). The source of this sequence is a woman in her thirties or forties in good health. Some clones in this sample may be carry-over from other donors' samples. The sample consisted of PBMCs. The CDR3 has the sequence CASSEAGRTDTQYF. In nucleotides, the sequence is TGTGCCAGCAGTGAGGCGGGGCGCACAGATACGCAGTATTTT. The reference TRBV25-1 and TRBJ2-3 proteins fill in what lies around the CDR3, so the full variable domain reads EADIYQTPRYLVIGTGKKITLECSQTMGHDKMYWYQQDPGMELHLIHYSYGVNSTEKGDLSSESTVSRIRTEHFPLTLESARPSHTSQYLCASSEAGRTDTQYFGPGTRLTVL.